Below, 23 T cell receptor beta chains from the same sample are listed, as sequenced in a study of cytomegalovirus exposure and HLA in healthy donors. PCR was performed using 60 Vbeta and 13 Jbeta primers. Generated by immunoSEQ multiplex PCR, the TCRdb table keeps only in-frame clones and is missing some. The sample includes roughly 180,000 clones, 84% of them seen just once. The material sequenced was PBMCs. These receptors were collected from a girl aged 2-10 years in good health and CMV-seropositive.

The V and J genes are TRBV6-6 and TRBJ2-1; D ambiguous. The germline V and J ends were trimmed by 7 bases and 0 bases, with 13 bases remaining between them. Germline V gives CDR1 MNHNY, CDR2 SVGAGI (reference sequence). The CDR3 covers 15 residues. The CDR3 loop reads CASTATGSSYNEQFF. The CDR3 region has the DNA TGTGCCAGCACAGCCACGGGTAGCTCCTACAATGAGCAGTTCTTC.

The chain recombines TRBV18 with TRBJ2-2; perhaps TRBD1 as D (6 bases). Trimming took 2 bases from V and 0 from J, leaving 16 bases between them. The CDR3 contains 18 residues. The germline V gene has CDR1 KGHSH and CDR2 LQKENI. CDR3 residues: CASSPYGQTPTNTGELFF. CDR3 nucleotide sequence: TGTGCCAGCTCACCATACGGACAGACGCCTACGAACACCGGGGAGCTGTTTTTT.

Concerning this clone itself: This specimen includes other DNA sequences encoding the same CDR3. The chain is built from TRBV7-3 and TRBJ2-3; perhaps TRBD2 as D (6 bases). With 2 bases removed from V and 3 bases from J, the gap between germline ends came to 6 bases. Germline V lookup: CDR1 SGHTA, CDR2 FQGTGA. The CDR3 is made up of 13 amino acids. The CDR3: CASSLGGTDTQYF. DNA of the CDR3: TGTGCCAGCAGCTTAGGAGGGACAGATACGCAGTATTTT.

The chain joins TRBV6-1 to TRBJ2-1; D is uncertain. The CDR3 extends over 15 amino acids. V was clipped by 0 bases and J by 9 bases, with 15 bases between them. The germline CDR1 and CDR2 sequences are MNHNS and SASEGT. Written as DNA, the CDR3 is TGTGCCAGCAGTGAAGCGCTGGCCCCGCAACGTGAGCAGTTCTTC. Translating it yields CASSEALAPQREQFF.

The rearrangement uses TRBV12-2 and TRBJ1-2; the D call TRBD1 from the table was never checked on the DNA. TRBV12-2 is a listed pseudogene. The CDR3 spans 15 residues. This CDR3 is CASRRTGEGHYGYTF. The CDR3 DNA follows: TGTGCAAGTCGCCGGACAGGGGAAGGACACTATGGCTACACCTTC.

The chain couples TRBV4-1 to TRBJ2-7; D might be TRBD1 (6 bases). The CDR3 is 15 residues long. Germline lookup yields CDR1 MGHRA and CDR2 YSYEKL. Trimming stripped 2 bases from V and 2 bases from J, with 13 bases between. The CDR3 nucleotides read TGCGCCAGCAGCCAACCTCAACAGGGAACCTACGAGCAGTACTTC. This translates into CASSQPQQGTYEQYF.

This clone was detected a few times. The chain employs TRBV6-5 and TRBJ1-3, with D maybe TRBD1 (6 bases). The CDR3 runs to 16 residues. Germline V gene sequence: CDR1 MNHEY, CDR2 SVGAGI. V lost 0 bases and J lost 2, with 11 bases in between. CDR3 in amino acids: CASSYSWGRTGNTIYF. CDR3 DNA sequence: TGTGCCAGCAGTTACTCGTGGGGGCGAACTGGAAACACCATATATTTT.

The rearrangement uses TRBV19 and TRBJ1-1, with D uncertain. There are 15 residues in the CDR3. Looked up from germline, CDR1 is LNHDA and CDR2 is SQIVND (reference sequence). V was trimmed by 3 bases and J by 3 bases, leaving 14 bases between them. CDR3 in amino acids: CASSMRRQRDTEAFF. The DNA for the CDR3 is TGTGCCAGTAGTATGAGAAGGCAGCGGGACACTGAAGCTTTCTTT. The whole variable domain, remainder taken from reference TRBV19 and TRBJ1-1, is DGGITQSPKYLFRKEGQNVTLSCEQNLNHDAMYWYRQDPGQGLRLIYYSQIVNDFQKGDIAEGYSVSREKKESFPLTVTSAQKNPTAFYLCASSMRRQRDTEAFFGQGTRLTVV.

The V and J genes are TRBV27 and TRBJ2-7; 9 bases map to TRBD1. The CDR3 contains 14 residues. Germline trimming cut 5 bases from V and 3 bases from J; bases unmatched to any gene: 5. Germline CDR1 is MNHEY and CDR2 is SMNVEV (reference sequence). CDR3 sequence (DNA): TGTGCCAGCAGTCCGTCGACAGGGGGCTACGAGCAGTACTTC. Translated, it gives CASSPSTGGYEQYF.

V usage is TRBV6-1 and J usage is TRBJ1-1, with 8 bases fitting TRBD1. J was trimmed by 4 bases and V by 2 bases; bases with no gene match: 18. The CDR3 has 19 residues. Per germline, CDR1 MNHNS and CDR2 SASEGT. The chain's CDR3 is CASSENFWSGGPKGTEAFF. In DNA, the CDR3 is TGTGCCAGCAGTGAAAATTTTTGGTCAGGGGGCCCGAAGGGCACTGAAGCTTTCTTT.

The V and J genes are TRBV9 and TRBJ2-1; 10 bases are a match to TRBD2. CDR1 is SGDLS and CDR2 is YYNGEE in the germline V gene. The CDR3 contains 17 residues. V trimming: 1 base; J trimming: 4 bases; junction bases outside the gene matches: 8. The CDR3 region has the DNA TGTGCCAGCAGCGTACAGATAGGGACTAGCGAGTACAATGAGCAGTTCTTC. Encoded protein: CASSVQIGTSEYNEQFF. Using reference TRBV9 and TRBJ2-1 for the parts outside the CDR3, the full variable domain is DSGVTQTPKHLITATGQRVTLRCSPRSGDLSVYWYQQSLDQGLQFLIQYYNGEERAKGNILERFSAQQFPDLHSELNLSSLELGDSALYFCASSVQIGTSEYNEQFFGPGTRLTVL.

The rearrangement uses TRBV30 and TRBJ1-4; possibly TRBD1 for D (6 bases). CDR1 is GTSNPN, CDR2 SVGIG, per germline (reference sequence). This CDR3 is 13 amino acids long. V dropped 0 bases and J dropped 7 bases, with 9 bases sitting between them. CDR3 sequence: CAWSVGGSEKLFF. CDR3 coding DNA: TGTGCCTGGAGTGTAGGGGGTAGTGAAAAACTGTTTTTT.

This chain uses TRBV5-4 with TRBJ2-1; 8 bases are a match to TRBD2. The CDR3 has 13 amino acids. Germline values: CDR1 SGHNT, CDR2 YYREEE (reference sequence). Losses at the gene ends were 4 bases for V and 4 bases for J; bases not matched to a gene: 1. CDR3 bases: TGTGCCAGCAGCGAGCGGGAGTACAATGAGCAGTTCTTC. The encoded protein is CASSEREYNEQFF.

The table lists this clone with a count of one. The chain combines TRBV11-1 with TRBJ2-1; 7 bases fit TRBD2. This CDR3 region has 16 residues. Germline assignment: CDR1 SGHAT and CDR2 FQDESV (reference sequence). J lost 0 bases, V lost 2 bases, and 4 bases had no gene match. CDR3 DNA sequence: TGTGCCAGCAGCTTATCGGGGGGTAGCTCCTACAATGAGCAGTTCTTC. This encodes CASSLSGGSSYNEQFF.

The V gene is TRBV10-1, the J gene TRBJ2-3, with 8 positions matching TRBD2. Trimming removed 11 bases from V and 4 bases from J; junction bases left unmatched: 5. The CDR3 sequence is 12 residues long. Germline CDR1 reads WNHNN; CDR2 reads SYGVQD (reference sequence). CDR3 DNA sequence: TGCGCCCGCGGGAGGAGATCAGATACGCAGTATTTT. This codes for CARGRRSDTQYF.

The rearrangement links TRBV13 to TRBJ1-1; 8 nucleotides agree with TRBD1. This CDR3 has 18 amino acids. Germline values: CDR1 PRHDT, CDR2 FYEKMQ (reference sequence). V was clipped by 2 bases and J by 4 bases; unmatched bases: 15. The CDR3, as DNA: TGTGCCAGCAGCTTACGATTAGGACAGGGAGTCAGAACCACTGAAGCTTTCTTT. Translating it yields CASSLRLGQGVRTTEAFF.

This clone was found once. The chain is built from TRBV28 and TRBJ1-4, with TRBD1 as a possible D gene (6 bases). Germline V gives CDR1 MDHEN, CDR2 SYDVKM. The CDR3 is made up of 14 amino acids. The germline V and J ends were trimmed by 6 bases and 8 bases, with 16 bases remaining between them. The CDR3 spells CASSSGTTVEKLFF. The DNA for the CDR3 is TGTGCCAGCAGCTCCGGGACAACAGTGGAAAAACTGTTTTTT.

The rearrangement links TRBV30 to TRBJ2-5, with TRBD2 matching 11 bases. From germline, CDR1 is GTSNPN and CDR2 SVGIG (reference sequence). J gave up 7 bases and V 2 bases, and 12 bases lay outside the gene matches. This CDR3 spans 16 amino acids. The CDR3 DNA reads as TGTGCCTGGAGTCCACGACTAGCGGGATTCTCAGGGACCCAGTACTTC. Protein product: CAWSPRLAGFSGTQYF.

The rearrangement uses TRBV9 and TRBJ2-7, with 12 bases aligning to TRBD2. The CDR3 sequence is 14 residues long. Unmatched junction bases numbered 3, after V lost 6 bases and J lost 2 bases. Germline CDR1 is SGDLS and CDR2 is YYNGEE. DNA of the CDR3: TGTGCCAGCAACCTAGCGGGAGGGACCTACGAGCAGTACTTC. Translation: CASNLAGGTYEQYF.

The V gene is TRBV30, the J gene TRBJ1-6, with D perhaps TRBD1 (6 bases). There are 13 residues in the CDR3. Germline V gene sequence: CDR1 GTSNPN, CDR2 SVGIG (reference sequence). Between the trimmed V and J ends, which lost 3 bases and 7 bases, there was a span of 10 bases. The CDR3 coding sequence is TGTGCCTGGAGAGGACAGACAAATTCACCCCTCCACTTT. Protein sequence: CAWRGQTNSPLHF.

This clone was seen a single time. This rearrangement joins TRBV4-1 to TRBJ1-2, with no clear D. The CDR3 spans 16 residues. Germline V gives CDR1 MGHRA, CDR2 YSYEKL. With 0 bases removed from V and 4 bases from J, the gap between germline ends came to 15 bases. DNA for the CDR3: TGCGCCAGCAGCCAAGATCGTTCAGGTCTGGGCTATGGCTACACCTTC. Translated: CASSQDRSGLGYGYTF.

This chain uses TRBV6-5 with TRBJ1-5; D gene ambiguous. CDR3 length: 14 amino acids. Trimming took off 6 bases at V and 6 bases at J, with 15 bases between the two ends. Germline loops: CDR1 MNHEY, CDR2 SVGAGI. CDR3 DNA sequence: TGTGCCAGCAGCATGGAATCGGCGGGTCAGCCCCAGCATTTT. This encodes CASSMESAGQPQHF.

The rearrangement uses TRBV2 and TRBJ2-5, with 8 bases aligning to TRBD2. Germline lookup yields CDR1 SNHLY and CDR2 FYNNEI. V dropped 6 bases and J dropped 2; count of bases not matched to a gene: 5. This CDR3 is built from 14 residues. This CDR3 is CASSREGGQETQYF. The CDR3 DNA follows: TGTGCCAGCAGCCGGGAGGGGGGACAAGAGACCCAGTACTTC. Based on the CDR3 plus reference TRBV2 and TRBJ2-5, the full variable domain is EPEVTQTPSHQVTQMGQEVILRCVPISNHLYFYWYRQILGQKVEFLVSFYNNEISEKSEIFDDQFSVERPDGSNFTLKIRSTKLEDSAMYFCASSREGGQETQYFGPGTRLLVL.